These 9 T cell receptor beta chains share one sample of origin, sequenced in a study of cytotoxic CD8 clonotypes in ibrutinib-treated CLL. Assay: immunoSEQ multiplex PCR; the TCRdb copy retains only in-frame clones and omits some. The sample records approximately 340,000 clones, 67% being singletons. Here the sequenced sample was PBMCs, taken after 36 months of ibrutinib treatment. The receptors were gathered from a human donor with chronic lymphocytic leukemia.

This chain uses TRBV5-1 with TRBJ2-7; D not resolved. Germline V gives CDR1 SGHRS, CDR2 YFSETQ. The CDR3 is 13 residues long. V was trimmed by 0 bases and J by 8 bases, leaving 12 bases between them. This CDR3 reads CASSLEPGSQQYF. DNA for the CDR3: TGCGCCAGCAGCTTGGAACCGGGTTCGCAGCAGTACTTC. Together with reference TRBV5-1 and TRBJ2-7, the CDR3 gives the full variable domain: KAGVTQTPRYLIKTRGQQVTLSCSPISGHRSVSWYQQTPGQGLQFLFEYFSETQRNKGNFPGRFSGRQFSNSRSEMNVSTLELGDSALYLCASSLEPGSQQYFGPGTRLTVT.

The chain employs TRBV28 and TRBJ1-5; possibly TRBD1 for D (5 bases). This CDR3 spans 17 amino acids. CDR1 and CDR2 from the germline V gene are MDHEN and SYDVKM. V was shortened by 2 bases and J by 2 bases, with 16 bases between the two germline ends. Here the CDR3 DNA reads TGTGCCAGCAGTTTACGTTTAGGACATACGGGCAATCAGCCCCAGCATTTT. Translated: CASSLRLGHTGNQPQHF.

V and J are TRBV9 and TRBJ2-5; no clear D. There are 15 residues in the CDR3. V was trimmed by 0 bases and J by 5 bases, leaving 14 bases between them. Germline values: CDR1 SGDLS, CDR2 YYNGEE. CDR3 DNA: TGTGCCAGCAGCGTAGCTTTTGGGTGGACGGAGACCCAGTACTTC. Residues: CASSVAFGWTETQYF.

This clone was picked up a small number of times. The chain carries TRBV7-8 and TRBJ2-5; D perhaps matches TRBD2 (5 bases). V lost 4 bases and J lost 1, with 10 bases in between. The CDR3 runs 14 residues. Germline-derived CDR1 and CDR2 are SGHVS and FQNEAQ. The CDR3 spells CASSSWTLQETQYF. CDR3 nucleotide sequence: TGTGCCAGCAGCTCCTGGACTCTCCAAGAGACCCAGTACTTC. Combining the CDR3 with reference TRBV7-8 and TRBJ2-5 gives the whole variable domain GAGVSQSPRYKVAKRGQDVALRCDPISGHVSLFWYQQALGQGPEFLTYFQNEAQLDKSGLPSDRFFAERPEGSVSTLKIQRTQQEDSAVYLCASSSWTLQETQYFGPGTRLLVL.

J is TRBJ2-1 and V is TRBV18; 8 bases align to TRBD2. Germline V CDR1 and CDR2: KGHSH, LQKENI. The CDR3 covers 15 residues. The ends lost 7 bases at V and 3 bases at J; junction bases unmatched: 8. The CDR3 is CASFTLRGGYNEQFF. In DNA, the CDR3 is TGTGCCAGCTTCACCTTACGGGGGGGCTACAATGAGCAGTTCTTC.

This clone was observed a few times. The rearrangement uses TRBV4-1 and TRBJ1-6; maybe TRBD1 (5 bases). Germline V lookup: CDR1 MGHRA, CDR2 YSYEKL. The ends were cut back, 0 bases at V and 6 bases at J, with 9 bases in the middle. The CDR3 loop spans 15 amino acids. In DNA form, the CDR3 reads TGCGCCAGCAGCCAAGATCGGGGCAGTAATTCACCCCTCCACTTT. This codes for CASSQDRGSNSPLHF.

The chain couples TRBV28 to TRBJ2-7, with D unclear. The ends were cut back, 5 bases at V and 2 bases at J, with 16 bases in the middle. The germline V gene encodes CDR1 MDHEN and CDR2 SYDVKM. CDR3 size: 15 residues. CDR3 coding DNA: TGTGCCAGCAGTCCTTTCTGGGGAATAACCTACGAGCAGTACTTC. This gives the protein CASSPFWGITYEQYF. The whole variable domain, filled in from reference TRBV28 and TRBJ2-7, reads DVKVTQSSRYLVKRTGEKVFLECVQDMDHENMFWYRQDPGLGLRLIYFSYDVKMKEKGDIPEGYSVSREKKERFSLILESASTNQTSMYLCASSPFWGITYEQYFGPGTRLTVT.

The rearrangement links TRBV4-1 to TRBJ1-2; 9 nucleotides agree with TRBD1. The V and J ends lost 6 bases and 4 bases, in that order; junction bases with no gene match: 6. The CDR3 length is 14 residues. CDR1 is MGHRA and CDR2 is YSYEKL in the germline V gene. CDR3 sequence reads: CASSQDRGGYGYTF. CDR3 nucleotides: TGCGCCAGCAGTCAGGACAGGGGAGGCTATGGCTACACCTTC.

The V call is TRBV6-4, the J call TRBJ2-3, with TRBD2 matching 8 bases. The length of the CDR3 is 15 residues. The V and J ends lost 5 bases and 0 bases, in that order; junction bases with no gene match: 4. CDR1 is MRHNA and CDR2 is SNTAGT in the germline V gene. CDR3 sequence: CASSHTSGSTDTQYF. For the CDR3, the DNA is TGTGCCAGCAGTCACACTAGCGGTAGCACAGATACGCAGTATTTT.